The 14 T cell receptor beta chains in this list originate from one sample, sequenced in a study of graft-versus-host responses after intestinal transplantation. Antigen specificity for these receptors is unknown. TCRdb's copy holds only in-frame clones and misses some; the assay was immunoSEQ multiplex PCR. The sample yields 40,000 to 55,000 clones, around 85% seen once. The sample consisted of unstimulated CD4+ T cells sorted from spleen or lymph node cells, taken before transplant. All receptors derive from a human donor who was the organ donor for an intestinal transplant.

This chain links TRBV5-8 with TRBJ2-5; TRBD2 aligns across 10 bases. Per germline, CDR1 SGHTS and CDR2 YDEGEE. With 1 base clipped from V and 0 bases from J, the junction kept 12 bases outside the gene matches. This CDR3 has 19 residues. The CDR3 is CASSLILAGFGRDQETQYF. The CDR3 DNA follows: TGTGCCAGCAGCTTGATACTAGCGGGGTTTGGCAGGGACCAAGAGACCCAGTACTTC.

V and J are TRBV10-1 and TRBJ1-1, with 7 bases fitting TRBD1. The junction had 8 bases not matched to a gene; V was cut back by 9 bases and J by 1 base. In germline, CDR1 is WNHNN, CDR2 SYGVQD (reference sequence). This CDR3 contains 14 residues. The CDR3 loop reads CARGQWCGNTEAFF. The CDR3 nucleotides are TGCGCCAGGGGACAGTGGTGCGGGAACACTGAAGCTTTCTTT.

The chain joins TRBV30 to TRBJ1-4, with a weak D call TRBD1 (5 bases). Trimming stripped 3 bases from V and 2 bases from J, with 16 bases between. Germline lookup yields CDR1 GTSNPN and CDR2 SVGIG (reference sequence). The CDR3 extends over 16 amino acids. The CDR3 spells CAWRTGGLSTNEKLFF. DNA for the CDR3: TGTGCCTGGAGGACGGGGGGGTTGTCGACTAATGAAAAACTGTTTTTT. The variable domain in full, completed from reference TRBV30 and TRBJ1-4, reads SQTIHQWPATLVQPVGSPLSLECTVEGTSNPNLYWYRQAAGRGLQLLFYSVGIGQISSEVPQNLSASRPQDRQFILSSKKLLLSDSGFYLCAWRTGGLSTNEKLFFGSGTQLSVL.

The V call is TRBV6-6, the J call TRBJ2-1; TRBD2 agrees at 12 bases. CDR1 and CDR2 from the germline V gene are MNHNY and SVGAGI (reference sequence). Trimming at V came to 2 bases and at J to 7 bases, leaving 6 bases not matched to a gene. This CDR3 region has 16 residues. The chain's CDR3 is CASSYKASGGGNEQFF. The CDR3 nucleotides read TGTGCCAGCAGTTACAAGGCTAGCGGGGGGGGTAATGAGCAGTTCTTC.

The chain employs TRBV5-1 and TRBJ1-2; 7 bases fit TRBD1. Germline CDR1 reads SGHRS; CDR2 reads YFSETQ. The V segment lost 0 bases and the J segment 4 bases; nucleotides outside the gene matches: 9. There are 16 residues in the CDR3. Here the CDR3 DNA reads TGCGCCAGCAGCTTGGTAATTGGAGGGGGCAGCTATGGCTACACCTTC. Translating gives CASSLVIGGGSYGYTF.

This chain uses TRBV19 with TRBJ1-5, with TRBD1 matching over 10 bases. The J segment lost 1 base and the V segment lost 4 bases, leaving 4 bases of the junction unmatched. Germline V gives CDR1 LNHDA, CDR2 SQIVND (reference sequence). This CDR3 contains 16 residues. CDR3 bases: TGTGCCAGTAGTACCCGACAGGGGGCAAGCAATCAGCCCCAGCATTTT. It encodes CASSTRQGASNQPQHF.

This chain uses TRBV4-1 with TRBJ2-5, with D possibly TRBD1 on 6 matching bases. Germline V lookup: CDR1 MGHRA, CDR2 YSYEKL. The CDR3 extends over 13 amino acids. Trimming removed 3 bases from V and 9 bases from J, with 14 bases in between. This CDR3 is CASSQTIGGSQYF. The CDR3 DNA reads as TGCGCCAGCAGCCAGACCATAGGGGGATCCCAGTACTTC.

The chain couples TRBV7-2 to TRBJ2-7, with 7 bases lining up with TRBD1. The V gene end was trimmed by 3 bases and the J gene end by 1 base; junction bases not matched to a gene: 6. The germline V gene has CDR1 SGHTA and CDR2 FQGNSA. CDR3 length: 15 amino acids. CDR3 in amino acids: CASSLLGTESYEQYF. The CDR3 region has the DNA TGTGCCAGCAGCTTGCTCGGGACAGAGTCCTACGAGCAGTACTTC.

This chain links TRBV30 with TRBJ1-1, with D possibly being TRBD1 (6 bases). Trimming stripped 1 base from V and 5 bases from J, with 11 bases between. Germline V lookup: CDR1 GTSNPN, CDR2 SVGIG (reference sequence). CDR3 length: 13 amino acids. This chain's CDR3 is CAWSAGGRTEAFF. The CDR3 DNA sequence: TGTGCCTGGAGTGCCGGGGGGCGAACTGAAGCTTTCTTT.

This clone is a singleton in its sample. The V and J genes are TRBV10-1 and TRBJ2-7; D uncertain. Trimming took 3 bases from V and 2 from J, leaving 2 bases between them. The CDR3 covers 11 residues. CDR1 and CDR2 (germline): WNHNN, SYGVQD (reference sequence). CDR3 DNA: TGCGCCAGCAGTGACACCTACGAGCAGTACTTC. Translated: CASSDTYEQYF.

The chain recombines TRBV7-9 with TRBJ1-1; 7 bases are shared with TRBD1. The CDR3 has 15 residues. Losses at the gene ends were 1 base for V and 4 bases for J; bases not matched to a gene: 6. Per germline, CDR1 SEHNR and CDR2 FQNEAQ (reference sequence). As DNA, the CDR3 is TGTGCCAGCAGCTTAGACCTGACAGGGCCCACTGAAGCTTTCTTT. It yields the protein CASSLDLTGPTEAFF.

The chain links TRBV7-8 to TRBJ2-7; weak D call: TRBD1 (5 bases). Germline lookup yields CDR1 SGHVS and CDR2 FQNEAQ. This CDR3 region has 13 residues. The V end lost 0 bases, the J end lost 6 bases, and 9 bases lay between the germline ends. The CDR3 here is CASSLAMGREQYF. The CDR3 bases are TGTGCCAGCAGCTTAGCTATGGGGCGCGAGCAGTACTTC.

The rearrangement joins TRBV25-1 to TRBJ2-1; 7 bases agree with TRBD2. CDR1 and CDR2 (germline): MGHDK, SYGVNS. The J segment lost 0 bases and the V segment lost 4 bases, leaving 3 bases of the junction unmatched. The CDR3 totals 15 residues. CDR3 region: CASSGGGSSYNEQFF. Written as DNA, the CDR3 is TGTGCCAGCAGTGGGGGCGGGAGCTCCTACAATGAGCAGTTCTTC.

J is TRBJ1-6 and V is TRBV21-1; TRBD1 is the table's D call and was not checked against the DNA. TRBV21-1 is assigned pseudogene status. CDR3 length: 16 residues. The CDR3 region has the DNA TGTGCCAGCAGCAAAAAGCCGACAGGGGGGAATTCACCCCTCCACTTT. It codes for CASSKKPTGGNSPLHF.